This passage covers 16 T cell receptor beta chains from one sample sequenced in a study of blood T cell repertoires in COVID-19. The repertoire was sequenced with immunoSEQ multiplex PCR; TCRdb's copy has only in-frame clones and lacks some. The repertoire holds 200,000 to 250,000 clones, with about 84% as singletons. The material sequenced was PBMCs or T cells enriched from blood (not recorded which). The receptors derive from a woman aged 45-65 years who had recovered from COVID-19.

V gene TRBV18 combines with J gene TRBJ1-5; 9 bases match TRBD1. Germline-derived CDR1 and CDR2 are KGHSH and LQKENI. The CDR3 sequence is 15 residues long. J lost 1 base, V lost 5 bases, and 3 bases had no gene match. This chain's CDR3 is CASSVGQGSNQPQHF. In nucleotides, the CDR3 is TGTGCCAGCTCAGTGGGACAGGGAAGCAATCAGCCCCAGCATTTT.

The V call is TRBV6-6, the J call TRBJ1-5, with a weak D call TRBD1 (6 bases). The V gene lost 6 bases and the J gene lost 0 bases, with 12 bases spanning the gap. This CDR3 comprises 15 residues. CDR1 MNHNY and CDR2 SVGAGI come from the germline V gene (reference sequence). The CDR3 loop is CASRQDRNSNQPQHF. In DNA, the CDR3 is TGTGCCAGCAGACAGGACAGAAATAGCAATCAGCCCCAGCATTTT.

This rearrangement joins TRBV28 to TRBJ1-2; D call uncertain. V was pared by 5 bases and J by 8 bases, with 12 bases between. Germline loops: CDR1 MDHEN, CDR2 SYDVKM. CDR3 length equals 12 residues. The DNA of the CDR3 is TGTGCCAGCAGTGTGACCACGAGGGGCTACACCTTC. This gives the protein CASSVTTRGYTF.

This chain uses TRBV11-2 with TRBJ2-1; 12 positions agree with TRBD2. Germline values: CDR1 SGHAT, CDR2 FQNNGV. The CDR3 is 16 residues long. Trimming cost V 4 bases and J 8 bases; bases outside gene matches: 9. The CDR3 region has the DNA TGTGCCAGCAGCTCCGTAAGACTAGCGGGAGTCTATGAGCAGTTCTTC. Its translation is CASSSVRLAGVYEQFF.

Regarding this clone: The junction and the germline gene differ at one end; a read error may be behind it. The chain joins TRBV6-5 to TRBJ2-1; D gene ambiguous. CDR3 length equals 11 residues. Germline V lookup: CDR1 MNHEY, CDR2 SVGAGI. The CDR3 reads CASSYLVSVIF. The CDR3 region has the DNA TGTGCCAGCAGTTACTTAGTGAGCGTAATCTTC.

The chain links TRBV5-5 to TRBJ1-5, with a possible D match to TRBD1 (5 bases). Germline loops: CDR1 SGHKS, CDR2 YYEKEE (reference sequence). There are 16 residues in the CDR3. The V and J ends lost 4 bases and 9 bases respectively, with 23 bases between them. CDR3 coding DNA: TGTGCCAGCAGCGTGAGCGCCGGGACTGCGAATGGGCCCCAGCATTTT. This translates into CASSVSAGTANGPQHF.

This chain uses TRBV6-5 with TRBJ1-1, with a possible D match to TRBD1 (6 bases). The CDR3 is 15 residues long. Germline assignment: CDR1 MNHEY and CDR2 SVGAGI. The V and J ends lost 2 bases and 1 base respectively, with 11 bases between them. This chain's CDR3 is CASSYVGAQNTEAFF. CDR3 sequence (DNA): TGTGCCAGCAGTTACGTGGGGGCCCAGAACACTGAAGCTTTCTTT.

This chain joins TRBV29-1 and TRBJ2-1; 16 bases line up with TRBD2. Germline V gene data show CDR1 as SQVTM and CDR2 as ANQGSEA. This CDR3 comprises 16 residues. V was pared by 5 bases and J by 10 bases, with 11 bases of the junction left unmatched. The CDR3 spells CSVTLLPGLAGGEQFF. Here the CDR3 DNA reads TGCAGCGTTACCCTACTGCCGGGACTAGCGGGAGGGGAGCAGTTCTTC.

The rearrangement uses TRBV10-1 and TRBJ1-1, with D unclear. Per the germline V gene, CDR1 is WNHNN and CDR2 is SYGVQD (reference sequence). The CDR3 has 14 amino acids. Trimming left V 6 bases short and J 0 bases short, with 11 bases between. The CDR3 spells CASSRSAMNTEAFF. The CDR3 DNA reads as TGCGCCAGCAGCCGCAGCGCCATGAACACTGAAGCTTTCTTT.

The J gene is TRBJ2-3, the V gene TRBV7-9; possibly TRBD1 for D (5 bases). The length of the CDR3 is 12 residues. The germline CDR1 and CDR2 sequences are SEHNR and FQNEAQ (reference sequence). Deletions cut 5 bases from V and 11 bases from J, with 14 bases between. Here the CDR3 reads CASSTTGSGQYF. The DNA of the CDR3 is TGTGCCAGCAGCACTACAGGCTCGGGGCAGTATTTT.

The rearrangement uses TRBV28 and TRBJ1-2; 8 bases match TRBD1. Trimming removed 3 bases from V and 4 bases from J; junction bases left unmatched: 7. The CDR3 loop spans 15 amino acids. Germline V gives CDR1 MDHEN, CDR2 SYDVKM. DNA for the CDR3: TGTGCCAGCAGTTTCGGACAGGGACGAAGCTATGGCTACACCTTC. This gives the protein CASSFGQGRSYGYTF.

The chain employs TRBV2 and TRBJ1-4; D is unresolved. The CDR3 runs 15 residues. Germline-derived CDR1 and CDR2 are SNHLY and FYNNEI. Trimming took 6 bases from V and 0 from J, leaving 11 bases between them. The CDR3 reads CASRLGRATNEKLFF. The CDR3 DNA is TGTGCCAGCAGGCTTGGGCGAGCAACTAATGAAAAACTGTTTTTT.

This clone was observed once. The rearrangement joins TRBV5-4 to TRBJ2-5; 8 positions match TRBD2. CDR3 length: 16 amino acids. CDR1 and CDR2 from the germline V gene are SGHNT and YYREEE (reference sequence). V lost 4 bases, J lost 0 bases, and 8 bases stayed unmatched. CDR3 loop: CASSRRLAQYQETQYF. CDR3 sequence (DNA): TGTGCCAGCAGCCGGCGACTAGCGCAGTACCAAGAGACCCAGTACTTC.

The DNA of the CDR3 is TGCGCCAGCAGCTTCCCCGGTAGCACTGAAGCTTTCTTT. Protein: CASSFPGSTEAFF. This chain joins TRBV5-1 and TRBJ1-1; D is ambiguous. The V gene lost 2 bases and the J gene lost 4 bases, with 9 bases spanning the gap. The germline V gene has CDR1 SGHRS and CDR2 YFSETQ. The CDR3 runs to 13 residues.

The chain couples TRBV5-1 to TRBJ2-4; tentative D call: TRBD1 (5 bases). The ends were cut back, 1 base at V and 6 bases at J, with 14 bases in the middle. Germline CDR1 reads SGHRS; CDR2 reads YFSETQ. This CDR3 region has 15 residues. CDR3 amino acids: CASSLQGLGRNIQYF. As DNA, the CDR3 is TGCGCCAGCAGCTTGCAGGGTCTGGGTCGAAACATTCAGTACTTC.

The rearrangement joins TRBV7-2 to TRBJ1-1; 9 bases line up with TRBD1. The CDR3 sequence is 16 residues long. The germline gives CDR1 SGHTA, CDR2 FQGNSA. V shed 6 bases, J shed 1 base, and the junction held 9 bases outside the gene matches. The CDR3 coding sequence is TGTGCCAGCAGTATACAGGGGGCGAGAGGGAACACTGAAGCTTTCTTT. Amino acid sequence: CASSIQGARGNTEAFF.